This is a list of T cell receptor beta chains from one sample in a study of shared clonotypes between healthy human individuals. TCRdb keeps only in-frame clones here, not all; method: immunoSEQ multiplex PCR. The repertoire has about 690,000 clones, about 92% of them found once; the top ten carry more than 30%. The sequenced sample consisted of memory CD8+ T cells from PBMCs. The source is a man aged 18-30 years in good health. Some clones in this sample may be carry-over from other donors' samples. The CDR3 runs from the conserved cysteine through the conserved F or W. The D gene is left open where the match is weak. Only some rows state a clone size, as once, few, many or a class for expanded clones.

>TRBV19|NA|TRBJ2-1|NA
CASSTRGYNEQFF
TGTGCCAGTAGTACTCGCGGCTACAATGAGCAGTTCTTC
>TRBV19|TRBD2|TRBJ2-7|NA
CASSPLAGEASYEQYF
TGTGCCAGTAGTCCCCTAGCGGGAGAGGCTTCCTACGAGCAGTACTTC
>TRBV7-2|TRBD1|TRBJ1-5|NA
CASSPRGQGDQPQHF
TGTGCCAGCAGCCCTAGGGGGCAGGGTGATCAGCCCCAGCATTTT
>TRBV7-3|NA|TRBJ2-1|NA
CASSPVTGGTYNEQFF
TGTGCCAGCAGCCCTGTGACCGGGGGAACCTACAATGAGCAGTTCTTC
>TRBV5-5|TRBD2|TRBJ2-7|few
CASSLGLAGGPSYEQYF
TGTGCCAGCAGCTTGGGCTTAGCGGGAGGCCCCTCCTACGAGCAGTACTTC
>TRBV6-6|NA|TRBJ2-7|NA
CASSYNGGARDEQYF
TGTGCCAGCAGTTACAATGGGGGGGCCCGCGACGAGCAGTACTTC
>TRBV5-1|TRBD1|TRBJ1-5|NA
CASSPGTGSNQPQHF
TGCGCCAGCAGCCCAGGGACAGGGAGCAATCAGCCCCAGCATTTT
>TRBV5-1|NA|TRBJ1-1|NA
CASSSKGTGRTEAFF
TGCGCCAGCAGCTCGAAGGGGACCGGGAGGACTGAAGCTTTCTTT
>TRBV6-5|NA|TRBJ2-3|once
CASSYSGRYTDTQYF
TGTGCCAGCAGTTACTCGGGGAGGTACACAGATACGCAGTATTTT
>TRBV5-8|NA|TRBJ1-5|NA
CASSLGYRGPNQPQHF
TGTGCCAGCAGCTTGGGTTATAGAGGACCTAATCAGCCCCAGCATTTT
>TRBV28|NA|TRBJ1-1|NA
CASKRNTEAFF
TGTGCCAGCAAGCGGAACACTGAAGCTTTCTTT